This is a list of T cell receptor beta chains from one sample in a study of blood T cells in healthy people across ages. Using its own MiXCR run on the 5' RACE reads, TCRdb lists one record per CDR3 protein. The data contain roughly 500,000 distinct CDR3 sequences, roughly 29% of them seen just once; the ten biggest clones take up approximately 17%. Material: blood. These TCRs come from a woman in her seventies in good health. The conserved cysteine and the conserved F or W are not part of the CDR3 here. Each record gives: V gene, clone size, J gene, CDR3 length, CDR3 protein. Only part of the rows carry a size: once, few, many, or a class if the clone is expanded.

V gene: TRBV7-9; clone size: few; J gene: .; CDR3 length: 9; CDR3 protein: ASSISNEQF
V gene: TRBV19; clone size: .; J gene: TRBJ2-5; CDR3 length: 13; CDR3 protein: ASSNSGISQETQY
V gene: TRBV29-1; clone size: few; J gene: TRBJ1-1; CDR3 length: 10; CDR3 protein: SVGELGTEAF
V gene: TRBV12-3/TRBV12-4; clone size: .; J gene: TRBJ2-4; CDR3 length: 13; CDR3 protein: ASSLSDLAKNIQY
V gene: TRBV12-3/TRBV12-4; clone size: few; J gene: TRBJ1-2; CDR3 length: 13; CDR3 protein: ASSFPGNLPGGYT
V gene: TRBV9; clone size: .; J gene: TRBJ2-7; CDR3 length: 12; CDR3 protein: ASSAGPQGYEQY
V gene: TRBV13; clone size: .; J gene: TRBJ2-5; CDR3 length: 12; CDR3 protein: ASGPERTQETQY
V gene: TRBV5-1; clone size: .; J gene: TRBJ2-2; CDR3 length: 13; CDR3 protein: ASSYSGVITGELF
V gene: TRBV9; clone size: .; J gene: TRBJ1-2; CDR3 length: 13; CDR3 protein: ASSVGQTSRYGYT
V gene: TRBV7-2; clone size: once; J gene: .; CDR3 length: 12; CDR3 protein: ASSATRAQETQY
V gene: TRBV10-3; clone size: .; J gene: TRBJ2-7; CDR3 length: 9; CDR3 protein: AISETYEQY
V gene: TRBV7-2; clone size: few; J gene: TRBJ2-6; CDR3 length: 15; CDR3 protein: ASSFLGGSSGANVLT
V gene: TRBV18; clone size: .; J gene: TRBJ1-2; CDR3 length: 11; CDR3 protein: ASSPDRLNGYT
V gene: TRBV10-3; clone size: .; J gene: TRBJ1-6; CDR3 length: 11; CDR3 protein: AVSQGGRTPLH
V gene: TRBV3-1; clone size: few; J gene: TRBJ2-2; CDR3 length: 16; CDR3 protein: ASSHLAGTSYSPGELF
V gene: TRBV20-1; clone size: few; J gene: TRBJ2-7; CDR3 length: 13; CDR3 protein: SARDPSGTAYEQY
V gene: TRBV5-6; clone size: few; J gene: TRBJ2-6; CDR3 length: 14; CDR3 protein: ASRPPRAAGANVLT
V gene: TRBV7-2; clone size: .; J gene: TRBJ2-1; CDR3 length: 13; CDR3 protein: ASSLDTGTRPRGG
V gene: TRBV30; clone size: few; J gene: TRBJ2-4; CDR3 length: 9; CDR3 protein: AWSHGDIQY
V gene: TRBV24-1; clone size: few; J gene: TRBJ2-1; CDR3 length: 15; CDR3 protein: ATSDFDLGNPYNEQF
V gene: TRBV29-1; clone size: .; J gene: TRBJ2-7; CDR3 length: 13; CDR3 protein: SVEENLRGSYEQY
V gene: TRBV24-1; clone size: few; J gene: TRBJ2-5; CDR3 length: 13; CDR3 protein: ATSGPGQGSETQY
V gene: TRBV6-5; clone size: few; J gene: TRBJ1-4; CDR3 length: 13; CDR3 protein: ASSGVGAANEKLF
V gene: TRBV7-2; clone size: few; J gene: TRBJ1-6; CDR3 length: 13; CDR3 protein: ASSLAGTANSPLH
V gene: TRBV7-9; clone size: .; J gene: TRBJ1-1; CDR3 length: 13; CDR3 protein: ASSLTPTGETEAF
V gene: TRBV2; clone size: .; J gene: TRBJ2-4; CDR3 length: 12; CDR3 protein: ASAFWEDKNIQY
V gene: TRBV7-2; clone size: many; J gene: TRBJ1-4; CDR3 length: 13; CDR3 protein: ASSLDGTTNEKLF
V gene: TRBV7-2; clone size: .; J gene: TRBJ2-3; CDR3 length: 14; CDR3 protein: ASSLGGAGGTDTQY
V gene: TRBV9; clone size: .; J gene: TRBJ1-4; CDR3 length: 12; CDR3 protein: ASSDNNPGEKLF
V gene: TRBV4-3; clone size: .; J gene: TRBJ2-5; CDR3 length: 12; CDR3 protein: ASSQVRAAETQY
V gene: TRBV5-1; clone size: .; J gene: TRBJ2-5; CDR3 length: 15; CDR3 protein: ASSPGPGQGGKETQY
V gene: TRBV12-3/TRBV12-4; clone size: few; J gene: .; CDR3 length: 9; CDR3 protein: ASSFYYEQF
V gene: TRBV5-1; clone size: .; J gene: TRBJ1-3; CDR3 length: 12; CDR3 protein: ASSVDRGGNTIY
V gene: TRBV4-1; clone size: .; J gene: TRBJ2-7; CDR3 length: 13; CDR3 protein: ASSQSSGDSYEQY
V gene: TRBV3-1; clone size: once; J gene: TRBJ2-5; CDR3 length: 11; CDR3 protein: ASSQSQQETQY
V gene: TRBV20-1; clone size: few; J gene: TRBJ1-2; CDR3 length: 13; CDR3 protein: SARDARAPSQGYT
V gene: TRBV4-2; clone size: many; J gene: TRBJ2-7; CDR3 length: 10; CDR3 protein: ASSQGAYEQY
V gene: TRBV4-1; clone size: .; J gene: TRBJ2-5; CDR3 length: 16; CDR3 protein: ASSQRASSGGYQETQY
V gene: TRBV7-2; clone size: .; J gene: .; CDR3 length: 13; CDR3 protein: TSSGPVKVYNEQF
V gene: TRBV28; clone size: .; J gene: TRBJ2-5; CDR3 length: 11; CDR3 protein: ASLQGGGETQY
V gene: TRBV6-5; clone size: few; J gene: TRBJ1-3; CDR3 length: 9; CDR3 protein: ASSPGTGIY
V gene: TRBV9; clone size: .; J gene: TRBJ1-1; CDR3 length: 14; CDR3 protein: ASSVRGDRMNTEAF
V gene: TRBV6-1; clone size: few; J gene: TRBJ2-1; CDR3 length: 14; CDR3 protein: ASSAHPSGAHNEQF
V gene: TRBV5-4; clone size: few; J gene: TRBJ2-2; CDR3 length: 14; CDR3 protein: ASSSRTGGTAGELF
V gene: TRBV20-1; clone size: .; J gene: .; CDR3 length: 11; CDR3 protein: SARVGVHNEQF
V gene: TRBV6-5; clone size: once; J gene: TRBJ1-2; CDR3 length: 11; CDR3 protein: ASSTVSEHGYT
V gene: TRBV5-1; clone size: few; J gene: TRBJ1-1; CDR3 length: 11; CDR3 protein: ASSDTEGTEAF
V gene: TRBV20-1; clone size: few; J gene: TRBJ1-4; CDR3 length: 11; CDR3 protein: SGTGGSGEKLF
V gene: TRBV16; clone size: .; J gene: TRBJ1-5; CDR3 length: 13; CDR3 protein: ASSQFAQNNQPQH
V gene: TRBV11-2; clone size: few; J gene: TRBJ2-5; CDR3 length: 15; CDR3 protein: ASSLGRSAGGRETQY
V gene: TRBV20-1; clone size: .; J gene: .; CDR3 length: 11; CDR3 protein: SARQGSTYEQY
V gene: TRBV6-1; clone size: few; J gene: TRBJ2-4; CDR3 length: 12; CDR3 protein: ASSETVAKNIQY
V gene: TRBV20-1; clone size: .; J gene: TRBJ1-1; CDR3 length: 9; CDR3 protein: SASVTSEAF
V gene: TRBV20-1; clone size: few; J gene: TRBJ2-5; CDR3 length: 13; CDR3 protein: SAREGTSGEETQY
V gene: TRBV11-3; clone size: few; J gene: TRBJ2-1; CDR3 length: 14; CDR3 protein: ASSGLGGGSYNEQF